This T cell receptor beta chain is drawn from a study of blood T cell repertoires in COVID-19. The CDR3 has 13 amino acids. The V end was cut by 10 bases, the J end by 5 bases, with 12 bases between. Germline assignment: CDR1 MNHEY and CDR2 SVGAGI. Assay used: immunoSEQ multiplex PCR; TCRdb lists only in-frame clones, some missing. The profile covers some 270,000 clones, with over 75% appearing a single time and 4.3% taken by the ten largest. Sequenced input: PBMCs or T cells enriched from blood (not recorded which). The chain combines TRBV6-5 with TRBJ1-6; maybe TRBD1 (5 bases). The receptor was isolated from a woman in her twenties or thirties who had recovered from COVID-19. CDR3 region: CATTRVDNSPLHF. The CDR3 bases are TGTGCCACAACCAGGGTCGATAATTCACCCCTCCACTTT.